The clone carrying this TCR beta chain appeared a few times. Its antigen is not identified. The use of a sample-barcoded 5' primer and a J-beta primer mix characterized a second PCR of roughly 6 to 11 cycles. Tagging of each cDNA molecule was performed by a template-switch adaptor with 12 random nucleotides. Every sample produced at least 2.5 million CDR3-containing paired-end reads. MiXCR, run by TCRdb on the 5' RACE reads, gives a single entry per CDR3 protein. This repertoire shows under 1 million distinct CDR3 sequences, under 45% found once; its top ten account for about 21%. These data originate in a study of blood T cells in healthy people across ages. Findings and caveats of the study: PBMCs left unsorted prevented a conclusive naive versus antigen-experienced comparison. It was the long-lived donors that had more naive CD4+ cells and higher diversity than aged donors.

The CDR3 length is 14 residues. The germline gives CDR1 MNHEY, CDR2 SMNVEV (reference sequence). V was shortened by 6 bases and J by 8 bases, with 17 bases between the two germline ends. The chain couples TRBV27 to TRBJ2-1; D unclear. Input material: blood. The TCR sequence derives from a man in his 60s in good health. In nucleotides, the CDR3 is TGTGCCAGCAGCCTAACAAGCATCAGCGATGAGCAGTTCTTC. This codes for CASSLTSISDEQFF.